One sample yielded the 5 T cell receptor beta chains listed below, sequenced in a study of T-cell reconstitution after alpha-beta-depleted transplantation in children. Researchers prepared the TCRbeta library using unique molecular identifiers, the study reports. MiXCR was run by TCRdb on the PCR reads, yielding one entry per CDR3 protein. There are around 580,000 distinct CDR3 sequences in the sample; more than 20% occur only once, and about 35% lies in the top ten. Source: PBMCs, taken before TCRalphabeta/CD19-depleted stem cell transplant. Receptors were obtained from a boy under two years old with Wiskott-Aldrich syndrome, due to receive a stem cell transplant.

The gene calls are TRBV10-3 and TRBJ2-6; D remains unclear. This CDR3 is 13 amino acids long. V lost 8 bases and J lost 0, with 5 bases in between. Germline-derived CDR1 and CDR2 are ENHRY and SYGVKD. In DNA, the CDR3 is TGTGCCATCTCCGGCTCTGGGGCCAACGTCCTGACTTTC. This sequence encodes CAISGSGANVLTF.

This clonotype came up a few times. The chain links TRBV6-5 to TRBJ2-7; tentatively, D is TRBD1 (5 bases). The CDR3 spans 13 residues. The germline V gene has CDR1 MNHEY and CDR2 SVGAGI. The ends were cut back, 2 bases at V and 2 bases at J, with 7 bases in the middle. CDR3 nucleotides: TGTGCCAGCAGTTACGGGGCGACCTACGAGCAGTACTTC. Translated: CASSYGATYEQYF.

This clonotype was found once. The CDR3 protein is CASSRSRGGTEAFF. CDR3 DNA sequence: TGTGCCAGCAGCCGATCCAGGGGGGGCACTGAAGCTTTCTTT. The chain links TRBV7-2 to TRBJ1-1; 7 bases are a match to TRBD1. The CDR3 runs 14 residues. V gave up 5 bases and J gave up 4 bases; unmatched junction bases: 7. Germline loops: CDR1 SGHTA, CDR2 FQGNSA.

The V and J genes are TRBV5-1 and TRBJ1-1; possibly TRBD1 for D (6 bases). The CDR3 has 15 amino acids. Germline V lookup: CDR1 SGHRS, CDR2 YFSETQ. V was clipped by 4 bases and J by 4 bases, with 17 bases between them. CDR3 in DNA: TGCGCCAGCAGCGCGACAGGCGTCTCTAGCACTGAAGCTTTCTTT. Its protein product is CASSATGVSSTEAFF. Looking up the rest from reference TRBV5-1 and TRBJ1-1 gives the full variable domain: KAGVTQTPRYLIKTRGQQVTLSCSPISGHRSVSWYQQTPGQGLQFLFEYFSETQRNKGNFPGRFSGRQFSNSRSEMNVSTLELGDSALYLCASSATGVSSTEAFFGQGTRLTVV.

This chain connects TRBV5-1 to TRBJ2-1, with D unresolved. Deletions cut 0 bases from V and 0 bases from J, with 13 bases between. The germline gives CDR1 SGHRS, CDR2 YFSETQ. The CDR3 length is 17 residues. The CDR3 region has the DNA TGCGCCAGCAGCTTGGAAAGGGCCTCCTACTCCTACAATGAGCAGTTCTTC. Protein: CASSLERASYSYNEQFF.